This TCR beta chain derives from a study of persistence of HIV-infected CD4 T cells. Whole-study context: CD4+ T cells responding to CMV or HIV-1 Gag were isolated.

Comment on this clone: Its antigen is unidentified.

The ends were cut back, 0 bases at V and 2 bases at J, with 10 bases in the middle. The CDR3 extends over 15 amino acids. Germline CDR1 is MNHNS and CDR2 is SASEGT. The libraries were made with immunoSEQ version 4 in survey mode. Some clones are missing from TCRdb's copy, which holds only in-frame ones; the method was immunoSEQ multiplex PCR. Of around 60,000 clones listed, 65% to 80% are singletons. The stimulus was an HIV-1 Gag 15-mer peptide pool, roughly 1 ug/peptide/mL. CD40L-negative CD69-negative CD45RO-high memory CD4+ T cells were sorted as populations depleted of antigen-responding cells. The clonotype originates from an adult man with HIV who was CMV-seropositive. The sequencing used CD4+ T cells sorted from PBMCs after approximately 20-hour stimulation, collected from a patient who received antiretroviral therapy. V gene TRBV6-1 combines with J gene TRBJ1-1, with D unclear. The chain's CDR3 is CASSEAQRQNTEAFF. For the CDR3, the DNA is TGTGCCAGCAGTGAAGCGCAACGACAAAACACTGAAGCTTTCTTT.